Below are 27 T cell receptor beta chains sequenced from a single sample in a study of T cell responses to AZD1222 COVID-19 vaccine. TCRdb's copy holds only in-frame clones and misses some; the assay was immunoSEQ multiplex PCR. The sample yields under 95,000 clones, around 90% seen once. The sample in question was peripheral blood, obtained on day 0 of AZD1222 vaccination. These receptors were obtained from an adult in good health.

The chain couples TRBV4-3 to TRBJ2-4; no definite D call. The CDR3 extends over 17 amino acids. The V gene lost 1 base and the J gene lost 0 bases, with 13 bases spanning the gap. CDR1 and CDR2 (germline): LGHNA, YSLEER. CDR3 nucleotides: TGCGCCAGCAGCCAAGTGATGCAGACCGTAGCCAAAAACATTCAGTACTTC. Protein product: CASSQVMQTVAKNIQYF.

This sequence joins TRBV19 and TRBJ2-7, with no clear D. V dropped 8 bases and J dropped 0 bases, with 14 bases sitting between them. This CDR3 region has 14 residues. Germline CDR1 is LNHDA and CDR2 is SQIVND (reference sequence). For the CDR3, the DNA is TGTGCCAGTTCTCCCGTGGGCATCTCCTACGAGCAGTACTTC. As protein: CASSPVGISYEQYF.

The chain carries TRBV3-1 (or the pseudogene TRBV3-2) and TRBJ2-7, with D uncertain. The CDR3 length is 15 residues. Trimming cost V 3 bases and J 5 bases, with 17 bases left between them. The V gene's germline CDR1 is LGHDT and CDR2 YNNKEL (reference sequence). CDR3 sequence: CASSQSWGSVDEQYF. The CDR3, as DNA: TGTGCCAGCAGCCAGTCCTGGGGTTCCGTCGACGAGCAGTACTTC.

The chain recombines TRBV19 with TRBJ1-5; 7 nucleotides match TRBD1. With V trimmed by 4 bases and J by 3 bases, 9 bases remained unmatched. This CDR3 has 16 residues. Germline values: CDR1 LNHDA, CDR2 SQIVND (reference sequence). The CDR3 bases are TGTGCCAGTAGTACATCCCCTACAGGGGCCAATCAGCCCCAGCATTTT. It translates to CASSTSPTGANQPQHF.

V and J are TRBV7-3 and TRBJ2-1; TRBD2 might be the D (6 bases). The CDR3 has 13 amino acids. V shed 3 bases and J shed 5 bases, with 8 bases lying between them. Germline V gives CDR1 SGHTA, CDR2 FQGTGA. Here the CDR3 DNA reads TGTGCCAGCAGCTTGGGACTTCACAATGAGCAGTTCTTC. Encoded protein: CASSLGLHNEQFF.

The chain employs TRBV3-1 (or the pseudogene TRBV3-2) and TRBJ2-2; 11 bases line up with TRBD2. Germline assignment: CDR1 LGHDT and CDR2 YNNKEL (reference sequence). V dropped 5 bases and J dropped 9; count of bases not matched to a gene: 5. The CDR3 covers 14 residues. This CDR3 reads CASSLAGGPRELFF. As DNA, the CDR3 is TGTGCCAGCAGCTTAGCGGGAGGGCCGAGGGAGCTGTTTTTT.

The chain carries TRBV23-1 and TRBJ2-7, with 7 positions matching TRBD1. Being an ORF, TRBV23-1 has a function that is uncertain. The CDR3 extends over 15 amino acids. V lost 2 bases, J lost 2 bases, and 6 bases stayed unmatched. CDR3 amino acids: CASSQKGARTYEQYF. CDR3 bases: TGCGCCAGCAGTCAAAAGGGGGCGCGGACCTACGAGCAGTACTTC.

The chain has TRBV1 and TRBJ2-7. TRBV1 is described as a pseudogene. This CDR3 is built from 16 residues. The CDR3 DNA reads TGCACCAGCAGCCAAGGACCTCGGGCCCTTCCCTACGAGCAGTACTTC. It yields the protein CTSSQGPRALPYEQYF.

As DNA, the CDR3 is TGTGCCAGCAGTGAAGTGGTCTCCCAGGAGAACACTGAAGCTTTCTTT. Translating it yields CASSEVVSQENTEAFF. J is TRBJ1-1 and V is TRBV6-1; D gene uncertain. This CDR3 has 16 residues. V dropped 1 base and J dropped 1 base, with 13 bases sitting between them. Germline CDR1 MNHNS, CDR2 SASEGT.

The genes are TRBV28 and TRBJ1-2; D is uncertain. Germline-derived CDR1 and CDR2 are MDHEN and SYDVKM. With 5 bases removed from V and 7 bases from J, the gap between germline ends came to 20 bases. The CDR3 totals 15 residues. The CDR3 sequence: CASSTVQAGKFGYTF. The CDR3 DNA reads as TGTGCCAGCAGTACAGTCCAGGCTGGGAAGTTTGGCTACACCTTC.

V and J are TRBV7-8 and TRBJ1-1, with D possibly matching TRBD1 (6 bases). CDR3 length: 13 residues. V lost 2 bases to trimming and J lost 3 bases, with 7 bases between them. The germline V gene has CDR1 SGHVS and CDR2 FQNEAQ. CDR3 in amino acids: CASSLNRDTEAFF. DNA of the CDR3: TGTGCCAGCAGCTTAAACAGGGACACTGAAGCTTTCTTT.

This sequence joins TRBV19 and TRBJ1-1, with D tentatively TRBD1 (5 bases). This CDR3 region has 15 residues. Trimming cost V 4 bases and J 1 base, with 13 bases left between them. CDR1 and CDR2 (germline): LNHDA, SQIVND (reference sequence). CDR3 sequence (DNA): TGTGCCAGTAGTAGAATTCAGGGAAGGAACACTGAAGCTTTCTTT. This sequence encodes CASSRIQGRNTEAFF. The full variable domain, its missing parts supplied by reference TRBV19 and TRBJ1-1, is DGGITQSPKYLFRKEGQNVTLSCEQNLNHDAMYWYRQDPGQGLRLIYYSQIVNDFQKGDIAEGYSVSREKKESFPLTVTSAQKNPTAFYLCASSRIQGRNTEAFFGQGTRLTVV.

The chain couples TRBV5-1 to TRBJ2-3; D is possibly TRBD1 (5 bases). The length of the CDR3 is 15 residues. V lost 3 bases, J lost 3 bases, and 14 bases lay in between. Germline V gives CDR1 SGHRS, CDR2 YFSETQ. The CDR3 DNA sequence: TGCGCCAGCAGCTCGCAGGGTGGTTTTACAGATACGCAGTATTTT. Protein: CASSSQGGFTDTQYF.

The chain carries TRBV4-2 and TRBJ2-3, with 8 bases matching TRBD2. The V and J ends lost 1 base and 5 bases, in that order; junction bases with no gene match: 17. The CDR3 sequence is 19 residues long. Germline CDR1 LGHNA, CDR2 YNFKEQ. The CDR3 loop reads CASSQGVGSGAGEGDTQYF. Written as DNA, the CDR3 is TGTGCCAGCAGCCAAGGCGTGGGATCGGGAGCGGGGGAGGGAGATACGCAGTATTTT.

This sequence joins TRBV7-6 and TRBJ2-6; 8 nucleotides match TRBD2. The CDR3 totals 18 residues. CDR1 is SGHVS and CDR2 is FNYEAQ in the germline V gene. With 1 base clipped from V and 0 bases from J, the junction kept 5 bases outside the gene matches. Here the CDR3 reads CASSLEAGGSSGANVLTF. Written as DNA, the CDR3 is TGTGCCAGCAGCTTAGAGGCGGGGGGCTCCTCTGGGGCCAACGTCCTGACTTTC.

The chain joins TRBV10-3 to TRBJ1-2; D ambiguous. Germline assignment: CDR1 ENHRY and CDR2 SYGVKD. Trimming cost V 2 bases and J 1 base, with 20 bases left between them. This CDR3 spans 18 amino acids. As DNA, the CDR3 is TGTGCCATCAGTGAGACGGACGGCCAAAAGTCCAATAACTATGGCTACACCTTC. Translated, it gives CAISETDGQKSNNYGYTF.

In this sample, this clone turned up many times. The V call is TRBV6-2 or TRBV6-3, the J call TRBJ1-3; the D is unclear. Germline CDR1 MNHEY, CDR2 SVGEGT. Between the trimmed V and J ends, which lost 0 bases and 0 bases, there was a span of 9 bases. The CDR3 totals 16 residues. Here the CDR3 DNA reads TGTGCCAGCAGTTACTCGAGCGAGGCCTCTGGAAACACCATATATTTT. Protein sequence: CASSYSSEASGNTIYF.

The rearrangement uses TRBV9 and TRBJ2-3, with D hard to call. Germline V gene data show CDR1 as SGDLS and CDR2 as YYNGEE. The germline V and J ends were trimmed by 2 bases and 0 bases, with 7 bases remaining between them. The length of the CDR3 is 14 residues. This CDR3 reads CASSVLSSTDTQYF. As DNA, the CDR3 is TGTGCCAGCAGCGTTTTAAGTAGCACAGATACGCAGTATTTT.

The chain combines TRBV9 with TRBJ2-1; 10 bases map to TRBD2. The CDR3 contains 18 residues. V lost 0 bases, J lost 0 bases, and 6 bases stayed unmatched. The germline V gene has CDR1 SGDLS and CDR2 YYNGEE. CDR3 in amino acids: CASSVGLAGESSYNEQFF. Written as DNA, the CDR3 is TGTGCCAGCAGCGTAGGGCTAGCGGGGGAAAGCTCCTACAATGAGCAGTTCTTC.

This clone appeared a single time. CDR3 DNA sequence: TGTGCCAGCAGCCTGCCGGTGGGCGTAGGATACAATGAGCAGTTCTTC. It specifies CASSLPVGVGYNEQFF. The chain is built from TRBV4-2 and TRBJ2-1; D is unresolved. V was trimmed by 4 bases and J by 4 bases, leaving 17 bases between them. This CDR3 region has 16 residues. Looked up from germline, CDR1 is LGHNA and CDR2 is YNFKEQ.

The rearrangement joins TRBV4-3 to TRBJ1-2, with no clear D. The CDR3 runs 14 residues. Germline V gene data show CDR1 as LGHNA and CDR2 as YSLEER. Trimming removed 1 base at V and 2 bases at J, with 8 bases between. In nucleotides, the CDR3 is TGCGCCAGCAGCCAAGTCGTTAACAACTATGGCTACACCTTC. It specifies CASSQVVNNYGYTF.

This clone was detected only once. V gene TRBV5-4 combines with J gene TRBJ1-1; TRBD1 matches 8 bases. V was pared by 0 bases and J by 1 base, with 8 bases of the junction left unmatched. Germline V gene lookup returns CDR1 SGHNT and CDR2 YYREEE (reference sequence). CDR3 size: 17 residues. Written as DNA, the CDR3 is TGTGCCAGCAGCTTGGTCCCCACAGGGGGGCAGAACACTGAAGCTTTCTTT. Translated: CASSLVPTGGQNTEAFF.

The genes are TRBV7-6 and TRBJ2-2, with no clear D. There are 15 residues in the CDR3. Trimming shortened V by 5 bases and J by 5 bases, and 15 bases separated the two germline ends. Germline CDR1 reads SGHVS; CDR2 reads FNYEAQ. This CDR3 reads CASSTRWTRTGELFF. The CDR3 DNA reads TGTGCCAGCAGCACCCGATGGACGAGGACCGGGGAGCTGTTTTTT.

The rearrangement links TRBV27 to TRBJ2-5; D remains ambiguous. Germline V gene sequence: CDR1 MNHEY, CDR2 SMNVEV (reference sequence). The CDR3 runs to 11 residues. V was pared by 3 bases and J by 3 bases, with 2 bases between. The CDR3: CASSFEETQYF. CDR3 in DNA: TGTGCCAGCAGTTTCGAAGAGACCCAGTACTTC.

The V and J genes are TRBV10-3 and TRBJ2-7, with 10 bases fitting TRBD1. With V trimmed by 2 bases and J by 0 bases, 1 base remained unmatched. This CDR3 has 15 residues. CDR1 is ENHRY and CDR2 is SYGVKD in the germline V gene. The DNA of the CDR3 is TGTGCCATCAGTGAGGACAGGGGGCTCTCCTACGAGCAGTACTTC. It encodes CAISEDRGLSYEQYF.

V is TRBV15 and J is TRBJ2-1; tentatively, D is TRBD2 (5 bases). V was trimmed by 1 base and J by 3 bases, leaving 7 bases between them. This CDR3 comprises 14 residues. Germline assignment: CDR1 LNHNV and CDR2 YYDKDF (reference sequence). The CDR3: CATSRGRGYNEQFF. In DNA form, the CDR3 reads TGTGCCACCAGCAGAGGTCGGGGCTACAATGAGCAGTTCTTC. The full variable domain, with the rest looked up from reference TRBV15 and TRBJ2-1, is DAMVIQNPRYQVTQFGKPVTLSCSQTLNHNVMYWYQQKSSQAPKLLFHYYDKDFNNEADTPDNFQSRRPNTSFCFLDIRSPGLGDTAMYLCATSRGRGYNEQFFGPGTRLTVL.

The CDR3 loop reads CASSFVGASTDTQYF. CDR3 bases: TGCGCCAGCAGCTTCGTCGGGGCTAGCACAGATACGCAGTATTTT. The chain combines TRBV5-1 with TRBJ2-3; D tentatively reads TRBD1 or TRBD2 (5 bases each). Germline CDR1 reads SGHRS; CDR2 reads YFSETQ. V lost 2 bases to trimming and J lost 0 bases, with 10 bases between them. This CDR3 has 15 amino acids.